This T cell receptor beta chain was retrieved from a study of beta chain features in type 1 diabetes. CDR1 and CDR2 from the germline V gene are MNHEY and SVGAGI. Trimming removed 6 bases from V and 4 bases from J, with 15 bases in between. CDR3 length: 14 residues. The investigators reverse transcribed all of the isolated RNA, so they sequenced expressed TCRB transcripts. Assay: immunoSEQ multiplex PCR; the TCRdb copy retains only in-frame clones and omits some. The sample records 400,000 to 600,000 clones, 25% to 35% being singletons. Each of the CD4+ naive, central memory, regulatory and stem cell-like memory populations was sorted via CD45RO/CCR7/CD25/CD127/CD95/CD27.

The specimen sequenced was naive CD4+ T cells from blood. The source of this sequence is a man aged 18 to 30 in good health. V and J are TRBV6-5 and TRBJ1-1; a weak D match, TRBD1 (5 bases). CDR3 DNA: TGTGCCAGCAGATCCGCAGCGAGGGGCACTGAAGCTTTCTTT. As protein: CASRSAARGTEAFF.